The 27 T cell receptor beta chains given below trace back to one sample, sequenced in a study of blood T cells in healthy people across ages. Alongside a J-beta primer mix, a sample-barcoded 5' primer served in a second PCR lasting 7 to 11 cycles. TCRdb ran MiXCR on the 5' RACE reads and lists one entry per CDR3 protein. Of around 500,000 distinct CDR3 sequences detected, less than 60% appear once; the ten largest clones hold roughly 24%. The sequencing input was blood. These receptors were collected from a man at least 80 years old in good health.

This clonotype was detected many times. The CDR3 bases are TGTGCCACCCGAAGAGCCTCAGGCTCCTACGAGCAGTACTTC. This sequence encodes CATRRASGSYEQYF. The chain is built from TRBV6-5 and TRBJ2-7; D remains ambiguous. The germline V gene has CDR1 MNHEY and CDR2 SVGAGI. This CDR3 comprises 14 residues. Trimming removed 10 bases from V and 0 bases from J, with 16 bases in between.

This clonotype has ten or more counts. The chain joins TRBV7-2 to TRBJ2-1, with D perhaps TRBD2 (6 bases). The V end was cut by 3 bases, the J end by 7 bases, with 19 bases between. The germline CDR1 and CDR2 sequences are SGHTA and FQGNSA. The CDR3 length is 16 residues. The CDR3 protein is CASSFVIGGPINEQFF. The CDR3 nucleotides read TGTGCCAGCAGCTTTGTCATTGGAGGGCCTATTAATGAGCAGTTCTTC. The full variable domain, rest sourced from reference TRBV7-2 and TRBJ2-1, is GAGVSQSPSNKVTEKGKDVELRCDPISGHTALYWYRQSLGQGLEFLIYFQGNSAPDKSGLPSDRFSAERTGGSVSTLTIQRTQQEDSAVYLCASSFVIGGPINEQFFGPGTRLTVL.

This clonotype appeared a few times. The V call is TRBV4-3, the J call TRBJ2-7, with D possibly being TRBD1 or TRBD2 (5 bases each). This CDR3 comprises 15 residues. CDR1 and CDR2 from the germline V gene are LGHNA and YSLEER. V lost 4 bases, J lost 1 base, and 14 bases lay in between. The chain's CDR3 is CASSPLSGTSYEQYF. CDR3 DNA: TGCGCCAGCAGCCCTCTATCCGGGACGTCCTACGAGCAGTACTTC.

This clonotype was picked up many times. The CDR3 sequence: CASSPGQATNEKLFF. The CDR3 DNA follows: TGTGCCAGCAGCCCCGGACAGGCAACTAATGAAAAACTGTTTTTT. The chain couples TRBV7-9 to TRBJ1-4; 7 bases fit TRBD1. CDR1 is SEHNR and CDR2 is FQNEAQ in the germline V gene (reference sequence). The CDR3 is made up of 15 amino acids. J gave up 0 bases and V 5 bases, and 3 bases lay outside the gene matches. Drawing the rest from reference TRBV7-9 and TRBJ1-4, the complete variable domain is DTGVSQNPRHKITKRGQNVTFRCDPISEHNRLYWYRQTLGQGPEFLTYFQNEAQLEKSRLLSDRFSAERPKGSFSTLEIQRTEQGDSAMYLCASSPGQATNEKLFFGSGTQLSVL.

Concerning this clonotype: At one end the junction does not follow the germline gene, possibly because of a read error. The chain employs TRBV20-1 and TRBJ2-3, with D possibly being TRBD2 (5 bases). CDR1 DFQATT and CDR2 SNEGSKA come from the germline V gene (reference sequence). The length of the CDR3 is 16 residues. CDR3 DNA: TGCAGTGCTGGAGATCGAGCGGACCTTAGCACAGATACGCAGTATTTT. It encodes CSAGDRADLSTDTQYF.

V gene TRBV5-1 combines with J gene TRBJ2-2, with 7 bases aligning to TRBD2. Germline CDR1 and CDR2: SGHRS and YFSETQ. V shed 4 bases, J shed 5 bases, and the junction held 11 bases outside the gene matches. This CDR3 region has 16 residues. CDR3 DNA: TGCGCCAGCAGCACTAGCGATGGCTGGGTAACCGGGGAGCTGTTTTTT. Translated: CASSTSDGWVTGELFF.

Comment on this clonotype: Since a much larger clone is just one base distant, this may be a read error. The CDR3 is CASSLDQGAIGANVLTF. CDR3 coding DNA: TGTGCCAGCAGCTTAGACCAGGGGGCGATCGGGGCCAACGTCCTGACTTTC. The chain carries TRBV7-9 and TRBJ2-6, with 8 bases aligning to TRBD1. V dropped 1 base and J dropped 4; count of bases not matched to a gene: 6. This CDR3 has 17 amino acids. Germline V CDR1 and CDR2: SEHNR, FQNEAQ (reference sequence).

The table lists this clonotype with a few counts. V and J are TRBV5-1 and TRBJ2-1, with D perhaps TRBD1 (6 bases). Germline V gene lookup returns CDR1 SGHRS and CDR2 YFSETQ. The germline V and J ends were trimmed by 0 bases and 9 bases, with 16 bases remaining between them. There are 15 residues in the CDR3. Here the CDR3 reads CASSLAGQLAGEQFF. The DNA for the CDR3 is TGCGCCAGCAGCTTGGCAGGACAGCTGGCGGGTGAGCAGTTCTTC.

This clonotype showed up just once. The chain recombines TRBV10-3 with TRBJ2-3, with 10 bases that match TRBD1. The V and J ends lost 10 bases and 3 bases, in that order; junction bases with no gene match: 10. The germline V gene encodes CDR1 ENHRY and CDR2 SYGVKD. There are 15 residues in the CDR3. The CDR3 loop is CATREDRGSTDTQYF. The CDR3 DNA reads TGTGCCACGAGAGAGGACAGGGGGTCGACAGATACGCAGTATTTT.

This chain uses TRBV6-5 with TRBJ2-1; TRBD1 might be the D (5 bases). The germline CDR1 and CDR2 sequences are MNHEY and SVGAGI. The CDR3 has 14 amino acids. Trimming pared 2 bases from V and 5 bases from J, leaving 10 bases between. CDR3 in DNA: TGTGCCAGCAGTTACGCAGGGTTGGACAATGAGCAGTTCTTC. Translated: CASSYAGLDNEQFF.

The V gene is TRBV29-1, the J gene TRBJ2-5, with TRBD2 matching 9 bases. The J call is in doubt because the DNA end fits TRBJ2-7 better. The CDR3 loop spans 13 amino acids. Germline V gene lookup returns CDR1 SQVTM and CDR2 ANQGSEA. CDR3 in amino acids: CSVEVSGGSEQYF. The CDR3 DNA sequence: TGCAGCGTTGAAGTTAGCGGGGGATCCGAGCAGTACTTC.

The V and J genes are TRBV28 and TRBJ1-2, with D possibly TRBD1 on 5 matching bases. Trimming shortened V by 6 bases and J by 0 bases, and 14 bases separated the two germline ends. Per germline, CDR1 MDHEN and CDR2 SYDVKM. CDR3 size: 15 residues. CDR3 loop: CASSSPGRSNYGYTF. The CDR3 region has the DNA TGTGCCAGCAGCTCACCGGGACGGTCTAACTATGGCTACACCTTC.

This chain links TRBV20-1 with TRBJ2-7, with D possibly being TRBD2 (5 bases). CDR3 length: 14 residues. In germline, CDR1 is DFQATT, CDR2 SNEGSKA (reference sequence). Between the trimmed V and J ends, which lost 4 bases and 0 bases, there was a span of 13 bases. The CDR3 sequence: CSANERSSSYEQYF. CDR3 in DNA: TGCAGTGCTAACGAGCGGTCAAGCTCCTACGAGCAGTACTTC.

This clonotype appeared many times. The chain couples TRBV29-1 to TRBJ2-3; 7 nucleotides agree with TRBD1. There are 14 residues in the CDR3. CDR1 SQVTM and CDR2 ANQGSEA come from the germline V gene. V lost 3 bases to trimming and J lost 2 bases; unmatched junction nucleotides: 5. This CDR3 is CSVDGTAATDTQYF. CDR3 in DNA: TGCAGCGTTGACGGGACAGCGGCCACAGATACGCAGTATTTT.

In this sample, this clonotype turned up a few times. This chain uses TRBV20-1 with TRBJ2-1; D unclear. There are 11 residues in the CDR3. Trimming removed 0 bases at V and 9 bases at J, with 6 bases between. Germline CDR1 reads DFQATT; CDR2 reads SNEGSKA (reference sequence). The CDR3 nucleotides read TGCAGTGCTAGAGAGAACGGTGAGCAGTTCTTC. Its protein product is CSARENGEQFF.

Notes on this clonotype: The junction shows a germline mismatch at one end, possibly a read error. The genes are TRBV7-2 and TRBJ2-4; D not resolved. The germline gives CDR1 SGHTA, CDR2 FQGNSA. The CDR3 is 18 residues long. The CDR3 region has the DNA TGTGCCGGCAGCCTGACGGCCGGGCACGAATTAGCCAAAAACATTCAGTACTTC. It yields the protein CAGSLTAGHELAKNIQYF.

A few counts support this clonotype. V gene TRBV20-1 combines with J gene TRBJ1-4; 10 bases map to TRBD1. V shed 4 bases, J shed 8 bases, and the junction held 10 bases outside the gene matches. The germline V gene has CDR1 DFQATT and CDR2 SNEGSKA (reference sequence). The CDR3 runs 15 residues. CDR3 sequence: CSATFSGTGVEKLFF. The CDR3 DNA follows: TGCAGTGCTACCTTCTCCGGGACAGGGGTGGAAAAACTGTTTTTT.

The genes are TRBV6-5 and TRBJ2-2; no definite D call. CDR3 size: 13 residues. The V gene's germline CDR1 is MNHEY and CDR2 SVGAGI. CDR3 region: CTISRARTGELFF. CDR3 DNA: TGTACCATATCTCGAGCCCGCACCGGGGAGCTGTTTTTT.

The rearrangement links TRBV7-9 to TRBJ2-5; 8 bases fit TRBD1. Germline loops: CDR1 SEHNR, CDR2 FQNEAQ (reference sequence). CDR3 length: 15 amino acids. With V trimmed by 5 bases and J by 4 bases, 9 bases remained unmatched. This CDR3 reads CASSVRRQGRETQYF. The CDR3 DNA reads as TGTGCCAGCAGCGTAAGGCGACAGGGGAGAGAGACCCAGTACTTC.

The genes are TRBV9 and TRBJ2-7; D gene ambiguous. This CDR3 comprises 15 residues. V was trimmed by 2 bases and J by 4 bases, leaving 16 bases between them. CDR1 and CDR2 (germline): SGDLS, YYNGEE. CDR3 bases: TGTGCCAGCAGCGTGGGTGGTAGCATCCTTTACGAGCAGTACTTC. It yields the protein CASSVGGSILYEQYF.

In nucleotides, the CDR3 is TGCAGCGGGGGGGAGCCAGGGGAGACCCAGTACTTC. It encodes CSGGEPGETQYF. The genes are TRBV29-1 and TRBJ2-5; D is perhaps TRBD2 (6 bases). The CDR3 runs 12 residues. V shed 7 bases and J shed 5 bases, with 14 bases lying between them. Germline lookup yields CDR1 SQVTM and CDR2 ANQGSEA.

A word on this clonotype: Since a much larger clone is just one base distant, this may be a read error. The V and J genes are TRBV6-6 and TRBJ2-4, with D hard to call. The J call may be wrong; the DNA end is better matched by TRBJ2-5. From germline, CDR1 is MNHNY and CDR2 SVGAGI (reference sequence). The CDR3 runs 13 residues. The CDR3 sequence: CACSSGSQETQYF. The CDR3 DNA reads TGTGCCTGCAGTTCCGGGTCACAGGAGACCCAGTACTTC.

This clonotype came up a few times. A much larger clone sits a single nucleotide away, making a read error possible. The DNA of the CDR3 is TGTGCCAGCAGTTACGGCGGCGGGAGAAGTTACAATGGGCAGTTCTTC. Residues: CASSYGGGRSYNGQFF. The gene calls are TRBV6-6 and TRBJ2-1; 7 nucleotides line up with TRBD2. Germline assignment: CDR1 MNHNY and CDR2 SVGAGI (reference sequence). The CDR3 is made up of 16 amino acids.

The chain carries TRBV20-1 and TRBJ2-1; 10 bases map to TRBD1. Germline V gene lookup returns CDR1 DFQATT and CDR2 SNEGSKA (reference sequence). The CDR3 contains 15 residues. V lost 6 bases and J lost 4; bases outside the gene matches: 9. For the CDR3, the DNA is TGCAGTGCCCCACGACAGGGGGCGCGGTACAATGAGCAGTTCTTC. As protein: CSAPRQGARYNEQFF.

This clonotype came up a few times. CDR3 nucleotide sequence: TGTGCCACCAGTGATGCCCCCCGGGACACTCAAGAGACCCAGTACTTC. It yields the protein CATSDAPRDTQETQYF. V gene TRBV24-1 combines with J gene TRBJ2-5; perhaps TRBD1 as D (6 bases). CDR1 is KGHDR, CDR2 SFDVKD, per germline. The CDR3 runs 16 residues. Trimming took off 3 bases at V and 2 bases at J, with 15 bases between the two ends.

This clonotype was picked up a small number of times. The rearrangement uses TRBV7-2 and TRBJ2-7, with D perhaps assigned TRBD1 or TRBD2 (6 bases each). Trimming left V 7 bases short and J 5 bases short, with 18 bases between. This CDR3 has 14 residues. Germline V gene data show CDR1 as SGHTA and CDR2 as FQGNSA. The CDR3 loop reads CASTAWGALNEQYF. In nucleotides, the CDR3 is TGTGCCAGCACCGCGTGGGGGGCCTTGAACGAGCAGTACTTC. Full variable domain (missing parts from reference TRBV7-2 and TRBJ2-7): GAGVSQSPSNKVTEKGKDVELRCDPISGHTALYWYRQSLGQGLEFLIYFQGNSAPDKSGLPSDRFSAERTGGSVSTLTIQRTQQEDSAVYLCASTAWGALNEQYFGPGTRLTVT.

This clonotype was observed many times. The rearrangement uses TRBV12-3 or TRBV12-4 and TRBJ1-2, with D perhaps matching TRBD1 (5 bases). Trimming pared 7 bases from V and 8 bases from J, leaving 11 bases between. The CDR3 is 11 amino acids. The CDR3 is CASTEWDGYTF. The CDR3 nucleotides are TGTGCCAGCACCGAGTGGGACGGCTACACCTTC.